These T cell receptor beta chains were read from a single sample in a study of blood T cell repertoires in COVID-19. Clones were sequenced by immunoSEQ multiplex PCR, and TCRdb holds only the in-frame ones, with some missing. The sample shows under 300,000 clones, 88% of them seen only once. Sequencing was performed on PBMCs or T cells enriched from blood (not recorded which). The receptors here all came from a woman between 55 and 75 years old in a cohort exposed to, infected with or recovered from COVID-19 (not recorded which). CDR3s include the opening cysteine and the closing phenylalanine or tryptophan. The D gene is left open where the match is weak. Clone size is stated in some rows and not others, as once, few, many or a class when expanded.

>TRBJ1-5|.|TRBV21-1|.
TGTGCCAGCAGCAAAGCGGGGACAGGGCGGGGGTTAAGCAATCAGCCCCAGCATTTT
CASSKAGTGRGLSNQPQHF
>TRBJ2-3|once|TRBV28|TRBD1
TGTGCCAGCAGTCGGACAGGGATCACAGATACGCAGTATTTT
CASSRTGITDTQYF
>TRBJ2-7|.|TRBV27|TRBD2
TGTGCCAGCAGTTTATTCGGCGGGAGGGCCTACGAGCAGTACTTC
CASSLFGGRAYEQYF
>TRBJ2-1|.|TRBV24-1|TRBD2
TGTGCCACCAGTGATTTCTATTCTAGCGGCTCCTACAATGAGCAGTTCTTC
CATSDFYSSGSYNEQFF
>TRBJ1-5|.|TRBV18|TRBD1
TGTGCCAGCTCACCAGGGACAGCTGATCAGCCCCAGCATTTT
CASSPGTADQPQHF
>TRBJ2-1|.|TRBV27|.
TGTGCCAGCAGTTTAGGGGGCGCGGGCTCCTACAATGAGCAGTTCTTC
CASSLGGAGSYNEQFF
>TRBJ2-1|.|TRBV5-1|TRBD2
TGCGCCAGCAGCTTGGTGACTAGCGGGAGGCGGAATGAGCAGTTCTTC
CASSLVTSGRRNEQFF
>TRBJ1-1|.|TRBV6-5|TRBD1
TGTGCCAGCAGTTCTTCCGGGACAGGGTTAACTGAAGCTTTCTTT
CASSSSGTGLTEAFF
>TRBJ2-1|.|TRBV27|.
TGTGCCAGCAGTGCCGGGACAAACTACTACAATGAGCAGTTCTTC
CASSAGTNYYNEQFF
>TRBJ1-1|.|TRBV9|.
TGTGCCAGCAGCGTAGAGGGGTTCCCGGACACTGAAGCTTTCTTT
CASSVEGFPDTEAFF
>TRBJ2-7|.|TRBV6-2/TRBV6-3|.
TGTGCCAGCAGTTGGGGTACAGGGATCTACGAGCAGTACTTC
CASSWGTGIYEQYF
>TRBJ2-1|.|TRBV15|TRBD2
TGTGCCACCAGCAGAGATTCCCGCCTAGCGGGTGATGAGCAGTTCTTC
CATSRDSRLAGDEQFF
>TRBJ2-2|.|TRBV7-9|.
TGTGCCAGCAGCTTACCGCTCCTCAGGAACACCGGGGAGCTGTTTTTT
CASSLPLLRNTGELFF
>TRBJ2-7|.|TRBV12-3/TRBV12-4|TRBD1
TGTGCCAGCAGTCCAACCGGGACAGGGATCCCATACTTC
CASSPTGTGIPYF
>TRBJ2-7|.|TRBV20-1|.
TGCAGTGCTAGGGTTAGGAGGGAGCAGTACTTC
CSARVRREQYF
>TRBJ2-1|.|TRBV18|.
TGTGCCAGCTCACCGCAAAAAGGAGGGAAGAATGAGCAGTTCTTC
CASSPQKGGKNEQFF
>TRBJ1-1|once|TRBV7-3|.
TGTGCCAGCACGCTCGCGACGGAGGGGAACACTGAAGCTTTCTTT
CASTLATEGNTEAFF
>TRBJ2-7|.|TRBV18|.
TGTGCCAGCTCACCAAATACAGGTTCCTACGAGCAGTACTTC
CASSPNTGSYEQYF
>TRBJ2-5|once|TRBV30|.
TGTGCCTGGGACACGTCCCAAGAGACCCAGTACTTC
CAWDTSQETQYF
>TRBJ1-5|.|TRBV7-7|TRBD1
TGTGCTAGCAGTCGCAACGGGACAGGGTATCAGCCCCAGCATTTT
CASSRNGTGYQPQHF
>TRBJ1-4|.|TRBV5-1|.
TGCGCCAGCAGCCCAGGGGTCCCTAATGAAAAACTGTTTTTT
CASSPGVPNEKLFF
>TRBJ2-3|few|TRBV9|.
TGTGCCAGCAGCGTAGTGGCTAGCGGCACAGATACGCAGTATTTT
CASSVVASGTDTQYF
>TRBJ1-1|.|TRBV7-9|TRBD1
TGTGCCAGCAGTTCTCCGGGACAGGGGATGTGGTTT
CASSSPGQGMWF
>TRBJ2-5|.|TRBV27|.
TGTGCCAGCAGTTTTTTTTACGCAGGGGAGGGGATCCAAGAGACCCAGTACTTC
CASSFFYAGEGIQETQYF
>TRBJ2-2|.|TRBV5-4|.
TGTGCCAGCAGCGCGGCCCCCCAAGGGAGCACCGGGGAGCTGTTTTTT
CASSAAPQGSTGELFF
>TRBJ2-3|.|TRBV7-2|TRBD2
TGTGCCAGCAGCTTAAGAGGCGGGAGAACAGATACGCAGTATTTT
CASSLRGGRTDTQYF
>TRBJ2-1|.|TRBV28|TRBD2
TGTGCCAGCAGACCACTCCTAGCGGGGGCCTACAATGAGCAGTTCTTC
CASRPLLAGAYNEQFF
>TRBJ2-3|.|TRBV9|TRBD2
TGTGCCAGCAGCGTCGGGACTAGCAGGGATACGCAGTATTTT
CASSVGTSRDTQYF
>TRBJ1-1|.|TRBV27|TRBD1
TGTGCCAGCAGGGTAGGGGGCGCCGGGGTGGCTTTCTTT
CASRVGGAGVAFF
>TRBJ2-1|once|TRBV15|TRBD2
TGTGCCACCAGCGAGCGCGGGAGTAGAGGGGACAATGAGCAGTTCTTC
CATSERGSRGDNEQFF
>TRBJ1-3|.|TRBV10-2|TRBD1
TGCGCCAGCGTACAGGGGAACCCTGGAAACACCATATATTTT
CASVQGNPGNTIYF
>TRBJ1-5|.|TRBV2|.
TGTGCCAGCAGTCCTGACAGTAGCAATCAGCCCCAGCATTTT
CASSPDSSNQPQHF
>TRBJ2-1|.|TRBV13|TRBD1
TGTGCCAGCAGCTCCTCCGGGACAGGGGTAAATGAGCAGTTCTTC
CASSSSGTGVNEQFF
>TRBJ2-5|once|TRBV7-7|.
TGTGCTACCAGGGGAGGGGGAGCTGGGACCCAGTACTTC
CATRGGGAGTQYF
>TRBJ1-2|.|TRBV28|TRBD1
TGTGCCAGCAGTTTTCCGGGACAGGGAAACGGTGGCTACACCTTC
CASSFPGQGNGGYTF
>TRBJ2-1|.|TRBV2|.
TGTGCCAGCAGTCACCAGACAGTTAGCTCCTACAATGAGCAGTTCTTC
CASSHQTVSSYNEQFF
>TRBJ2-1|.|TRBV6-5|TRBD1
TGTGCCAGCAGGAAGACAGGGAGAAATGAGCAGTTCTTC
CASRKTGRNEQFF
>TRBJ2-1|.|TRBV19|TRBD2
TGTGCCGCTCGGGGGGCGGGAGGATACAATGAGCAGTTCTTC
CAARGAGGYNEQFF
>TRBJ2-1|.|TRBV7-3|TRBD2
TGTGCCAGCAGCTTAGGGAGGGCCCATGAGCAGTTCTTC
CASSLGRAHEQFF
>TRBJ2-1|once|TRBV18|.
TGTGCCAGCTCACCACCTTCACAATTAGAGCAGTTCTTC
CASSPPSQLEQFF
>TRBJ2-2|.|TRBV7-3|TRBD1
TGTGCCAGCAGCTCGGGGACAGGGAACACCGGGGAGCTGTTTTTT
CASSSGTGNTGELFF
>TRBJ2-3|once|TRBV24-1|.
TGTGCCACCAGCCAAACCGGGTCCAAAAAAGATACGCAGTATTTT
CATSQTGSKKDTQYF
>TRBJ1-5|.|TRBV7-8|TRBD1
TGTGCCAGCAGCGGGGACAGGAGCAATCAGCCCCAGCATTTT
CASSGDRSNQPQHF
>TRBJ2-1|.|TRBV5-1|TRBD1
TGCGCCAGCAGCTTGGAGGGACAGGGGAAATACAATGAGCAGTTCTTC
CASSLEGQGKYNEQFF
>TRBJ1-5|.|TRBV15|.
TGTGCCACCAGCAGGGCAGCCTCGACAGGTAACAATCAGCCCCAGCATTTT
CATSRAASTGNNQPQHF